This T cell receptor (beta chain) originates from a study of PD-L1 blockade in urothelial cancer. Study information: The authors examined blood 3 weeks (second dose) and 6 weeks after treatment start.

This CDR3 has 12 residues. In germline, CDR1 is SEHNR, CDR2 FQNEAQ (reference sequence). V gave up 3 bases and J gave up 3 bases, with 6 bases separating them. Method: immunoSEQ multiplex PCR; TCRdb's copy keeps in-frame clones and lacks some. The sample gives around 43,000 clones, 70% to 90% of which show up once; about 25% is in the top ten. The sample's time point: pretreatment peripheral blood. The sequence derives from a donor over 35 with urothelial cancer. This rearrangement joins TRBV7-9 to TRBJ2-7; the D is unclear. The sample was PBMCs, taken around atezolizumab (anti-PD-L1) treatment. This CDR3 is CASSLGFYEQYF. The DNA for the CDR3 is TGTGCCAGCAGCTTGGGCTTCTACGAGCAGTACTTC.